This entry concerns a single TCR beta chain. Its target is unknown. This entry is derived from a study of tumor and adjacent non-tumor tissue in lung cancer. Study results and limitations: Tumor repertoires had a smaller top 100 clone share than normal lung.

The template was RNA from unsorted bulk tissue. Distant lung tissue was collected more than 3 cm away from the tumor edge. TCRbeta libraries were built with three rounds of nested PCR, modified from ARM-PCR. TCRdb passed the multiplex PCR reads through MiXCR, listing each CDR3 protein once. The table has around 82,000 distinct CDR3 sequences, roughly 80% seen once. The TCR comes from a man aged 60 to 69 with non-small cell lung cancer. The specimen was distant non-tumor lung tissue.

The CDR3 sequence is CSAARSLVGGARELFF. In DNA form, the CDR3 reads TGCAGTGCTGCCAGGTCCCTGGTGGGAGGGGCCAGGGAGCTGTTTTTT. The chain joins TRBV20-1 to TRBJ2-2, with 7 nucleotides matching TRBD2. The CDR3 is 16 amino acids. V was clipped by 5 bases and J by 9 bases; unmatched bases: 18. From germline, CDR1 is DFQATT and CDR2 SNEGSKA (reference sequence).